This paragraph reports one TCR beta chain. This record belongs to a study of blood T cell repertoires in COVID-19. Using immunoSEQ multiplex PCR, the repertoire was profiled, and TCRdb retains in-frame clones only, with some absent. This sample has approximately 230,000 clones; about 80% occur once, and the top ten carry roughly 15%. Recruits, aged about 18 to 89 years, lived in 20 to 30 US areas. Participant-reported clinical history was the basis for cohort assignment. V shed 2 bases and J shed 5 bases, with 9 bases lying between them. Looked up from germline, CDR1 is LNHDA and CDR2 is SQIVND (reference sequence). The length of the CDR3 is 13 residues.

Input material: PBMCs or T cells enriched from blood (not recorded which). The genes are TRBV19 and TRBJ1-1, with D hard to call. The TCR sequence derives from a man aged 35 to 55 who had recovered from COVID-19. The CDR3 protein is CASSIFGWTEAFF. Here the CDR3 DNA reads TGTGCCAGTAGTATATTCGGGTGGACTGAAGCTTTCTTT.